These 31 T cell receptor beta chains came from one sample sequenced in a study of blood T cell repertoires in COVID-19. This table comes from immunoSEQ multiplex PCR, and its TCRdb copy is limited to in-frame clones, with some not included. This table has 200,000 to 250,000 clones, more than 80% appearing once. Input material: PBMCs or T cells enriched from blood (not recorded which). The receptors derive from a woman aged 40 to 55 with acute COVID-19.

The chain couples TRBV28 to TRBJ1-2; 8 nucleotides align to TRBD1. Per germline, CDR1 MDHEN and CDR2 SYDVKM. CDR3 length: 13 residues. V lost 5 bases, J lost 8 bases, and 7 bases stayed unmatched. CDR3 region: CASSPQGAEGYTF. The CDR3 region has the DNA TGTGCCAGCAGTCCCCAGGGGGCTGAAGGCTACACCTTC.

The chain combines TRBV6-5 with TRBJ1-1; tentative D call: TRBD1 (6 bases). There are 15 residues in the CDR3. V shed 0 bases and J shed 0 bases, with 8 bases lying between them. CDR1 is MNHEY and CDR2 is SVGAGI in the germline V gene. CDR3 in amino acids: CASSYSWDMNTEAFF. For the CDR3, the DNA is TGTGCCAGCAGTTACTCATGGGACATGAACACTGAAGCTTTCTTT.

The rearrangement uses TRBV3-1 (or the pseudogene TRBV3-2) and TRBJ1-1; D is unclear. Per the germline V gene, CDR1 is LGHDT and CDR2 is YNNKEL (reference sequence). The CDR3 length is 16 residues. Trimming took 3 bases from V and 1 from J, leaving 15 bases between them. In DNA, the CDR3 is TGTGCCAGCAGCCAGGTGACGGGAGGCGGGAACACTGAAGCTTTCTTT. Translating gives CASSQVTGGGNTEAFF.

This clone was counted between two and nine times. The chain combines TRBV6-5 with TRBJ2-1; TRBD1 matches 9 bases. CDR1 and CDR2 (germline): MNHEY, SVGAGI. The CDR3 sequence is 15 residues long. V trimming: 6 bases; J trimming: 7 bases; junction bases outside the gene matches: 10. CDR3 protein: CASRRMTGGGNEQFF. CDR3 sequence (DNA): TGTGCCAGCAGGAGAATGACAGGGGGTGGAAATGAGCAGTTCTTC.

The V and J genes are TRBV25-1 and TRBJ1-3; D is possibly TRBD1 (6 bases). This CDR3 has 13 residues. V was shortened by 7 bases and J by 5 bases, with 12 bases between the two germline ends. Germline V gives CDR1 MGHDK, CDR2 SYGVNS. CDR3 in amino acids: CASTGGHRNTIYF. CDR3 nucleotides: TGTGCCAGCACTGGGGGCCACCGAAACACCATATATTTT.

This chain uses TRBV19 with TRBJ2-1, with D perhaps TRBD2 (6 bases). V gave up 1 base and J gave up 4 bases, with 17 bases separating them. The V gene's germline CDR1 is LNHDA and CDR2 SQIVND (reference sequence). The CDR3 is 17 residues long. The CDR3 DNA reads as TGTGCCAGTAGTATAGGCCCCCCGTGGGGGGTATACAATGAGCAGTTCTTC. It specifies CASSIGPPWGVYNEQFF.

The chain links TRBV19 to TRBJ2-1; TRBD1 agrees at 10 bases. The CDR3 contains 14 residues. The V gene end was trimmed by 5 bases and the J gene end by 6 bases; junction bases not matched to a gene: 4. Germline V lookup: CDR1 LNHDA, CDR2 SQIVND (reference sequence). CDR3 DNA sequence: TGTGCCAGTAGTGAGGACAGGGGGAGCAATGAGCAGTTCTTC. This codes for CASSEDRGSNEQFF.

The chain uses TRBV7-2 and TRBJ1-1; D ambiguous. The CDR3 extends over 13 amino acids. From germline, CDR1 is SGHTA and CDR2 FQGNSA. V lost 4 bases and J lost 5, with 11 bases in between. The chain's CDR3 is CASSSIGSTEAFF. The CDR3 DNA reads as TGTGCCAGCAGCTCAATCGGGTCAACTGAAGCTTTCTTT.

The V gene is TRBV6-5, the J gene TRBJ2-5; possibly TRBD1 for D (7 bases). The CDR3 contains 13 residues. The germline V and J ends were trimmed by 6 bases and 5 bases, with 13 bases remaining between them. Germline CDR1 and CDR2: MNHEY and SVGAGI. For the CDR3, the DNA is TGTGCCAGCAGCCCACAGGGGAGGGAGACCCAGTACTTC. It specifies CASSPQGRETQYF.

V and J are TRBV18 and TRBJ1-2; 9 bases are shared with TRBD1. The V segment lost 3 bases and the J segment 8 bases; nucleotides outside the gene matches: 4. The V gene's germline CDR1 is KGHSH and CDR2 LQKENI. This CDR3 has 13 amino acids. This CDR3 reads CASSPDRGRGYTF. The CDR3 DNA sequence: TGTGCCAGCTCACCGGACAGGGGTAGAGGCTACACCTTC. Using reference TRBV18 and TRBJ1-2 for the parts outside the CDR3, the full variable domain is NAGVMQNPRHLVRRRGQEARLRCSPMKGHSHVYWYRQLPEEGLKFMVYLQKENIIDESGMPKERFSAEFPKEGPSILRIQQVVRGDSAAYFCASSPDRGRGYTFGSGTRLTVV.

This chain uses TRBV2 with TRBJ2-3; tentatively, D is TRBD2 (6 bases). The CDR3 has 14 residues. V lost 8 bases to trimming and J lost 4 bases, with 16 bases between them. Per germline, CDR1 SNHLY and CDR2 FYNNEI. The CDR3 region is CASGDFPEPDTQYF. The CDR3 DNA sequence: TGTGCCAGCGGGGACTTTCCCGAGCCAGATACGCAGTATTTT.

V is TRBV11-2 and J is TRBJ1-2, with 7 bases identical to TRBD1. Per germline, CDR1 SGHAT and CDR2 FQNNGV. V was pared by 1 base and J by 8 bases, with 10 bases of the junction left unmatched. This CDR3 spans 15 amino acids. CDR3: CASSLVRSTGLGYTF. CDR3 sequence (DNA): TGTGCCAGCAGCTTAGTAAGATCGACAGGGCTAGGCTACACCTTC.

The rearrangement joins TRBV24-1 to TRBJ1-5; D gene unclear. Trimming removed 2 bases from V and 2 bases from J, with 9 bases in between. The CDR3 length is 15 residues. The germline gives CDR1 KGHDR, CDR2 SFDVKD. This CDR3 is CATSDSREGNQPQHF. The CDR3 nucleotides are TGTGCCACCAGTGATTCCAGAGAGGGCAATCAGCCCCAGCATTTT.

On this clone itself: Other DNA sequences of this sample code for an identical CDR3. V and J are TRBV5-1 and TRBJ1-1, with D hard to call. This CDR3 contains 14 residues. From germline, CDR1 is SGHRS and CDR2 YFSETQ. V was shortened by 0 bases and J by 1 base, with 7 bases between the two germline ends. This CDR3 is CASSLGTANTEAFF. For the CDR3, the DNA is TGCGCCAGCAGCTTGGGAACAGCGAACACTGAAGCTTTCTTT.

The table lists this clone with a few counts. V usage is TRBV4-1 and J usage is TRBJ1-3; 8 bases fit TRBD1. Germline loops: CDR1 MGHRA, CDR2 YSYEKL. There are 16 residues in the CDR3. V trimming: 0 bases; J trimming: 3 bases; junction bases outside the gene matches: 4. The CDR3 DNA is TGCGCCAGCAGCCAAGATCAGGGGGCGGATGGAAACACCATATATTTT. As protein: CASSQDQGADGNTIYF.

The chain combines TRBV6-5 with TRBJ2-5; TRBD1 is a possible D gene (5 bases). Germline V gives CDR1 MNHEY, CDR2 SVGAGI. V shed 7 bases and J shed 3 bases, with 6 bases lying between them. CDR3 length: 11 amino acids. The CDR3: CASTREETQYF. The DNA for the CDR3 is TGTGCCAGCACCAGGGAAGAGACCCAGTACTTC.

The rearrangement links TRBV3-1 (or the pseudogene TRBV3-2) to TRBJ1-2; no firm D call. Germline V gene lookup returns CDR1 LGHDT and CDR2 YNNKEL (reference sequence). Trimming left V 6 bases short and J 3 bases short, with 17 bases between. The length of the CDR3 is 15 residues. For the CDR3, the DNA is TGTGCCAGCAGGTCGATAAGAGGTCCGGACTATGGCTACACCTTC. It encodes CASRSIRGPDYGYTF.

The chain couples TRBV6-2 or TRBV6-3 to TRBJ2-3; 8 bases are a match to TRBD1. Germline V gene data show CDR1 as MNHEY and CDR2 as SVGEGT. Trimming took 4 bases from V and 6 from J; bases not matched to a gene: 6. The length of the CDR3 is 14 residues. CDR3 sequence: CASSLGQGKDTQYF. The CDR3 DNA reads as TGTGCCAGCAGTTTAGGACAGGGAAAGGATACGCAGTATTTT.

The chain links TRBV12-5 to TRBJ2-3; 9 nucleotides agree with TRBD2. Germline trimming cut 1 base from V and 4 bases from J; bases unmatched to any gene: 3. Germline values: CDR1 LGHNT, CDR2 FRNRAP. The CDR3 has 15 amino acids. Written as DNA, the CDR3 is TGTGCTAGTGGTTTGGGCGGGGGGGTTGCAGATACGCAGTATTTT. It translates to CASGLGGGVADTQYF.

V usage is TRBV18 and J usage is TRBJ2-1; D not certain. There are 15 residues in the CDR3. In germline, CDR1 is KGHSH, CDR2 LQKENI. The V end lost 0 bases, the J end lost 5 bases, and 11 bases lay between the germline ends. This CDR3 is CASSPPLPNDNEQFF. The DNA for the CDR3 is TGTGCCAGCTCACCACCGCTACCGAATGACAATGAGCAGTTCTTC.

The rearrangement links TRBV2 to TRBJ1-5, with a tentative D call TRBD1 (6 bases). CDR1 is SNHLY, CDR2 FYNNEI, per germline. This CDR3 is built from 13 residues. Written as DNA, the CDR3 is TGTGCAGCAGGGGTAAGAAGCAATCAGCCCCAGCATTTT. Protein: CAAGVRSNQPQHF.

This clone has only a few counts. The chain links TRBV7-9 to TRBJ2-5; TRBD2 is a possible D gene (5 bases). The V end was cut by 0 bases, the J end by 5 bases, with 10 bases between. Germline V gives CDR1 SEHNR, CDR2 FQNEAQ (reference sequence). The CDR3 contains 14 residues. For the CDR3, the DNA is TGTGCCAGCAGCTTAGCCGGGGTCGGGGAGACCCAGTACTTC. This encodes CASSLAGVGETQYF. The variable domain in full, with the rest retrieved from reference TRBV7-9 and TRBJ2-5, is DTGVSQNPRHKITKRGQNVTFRCDPISEHNRLYWYRQTLGQGPEFLTYFQNEAQLEKSRLLSDRFSAERPKGSFSTLEIQRTEQGDSAMYLCASSLAGVGETQYFGPGTRLLVL.

The chain carries TRBV7-9 and TRBJ1-5; D is uncertain. The CDR3 is made up of 12 amino acids. Deletions cut 3 bases from V and 4 bases from J, with 4 bases between. Germline CDR1 SEHNR, CDR2 FQNEAQ (reference sequence). CDR3 nucleotide sequence: TGTGCCAGCAGCTTTCCTAATCAGCCCCAGCATTTT. The encoded protein is CASSFPNQPQHF.

The chain is built from TRBV10-2 and TRBJ1-1; TRBD1 matches 7 bases. The CDR3 consists of 15 residues. Trimming removed 6 bases from V and 2 bases from J; junction bases left unmatched: 9. From germline, CDR1 is WSHSY and CDR2 SAAADI. The CDR3: CASSLDRDLNTEAFF. As DNA, the CDR3 is TGCGCCAGCAGCCTAGACAGGGATTTAAACACTGAAGCTTTCTTT.

The genes are TRBV19 and TRBJ1-3, with a possible D match to TRBD1 (5 bases). This CDR3 is 14 amino acids long. V was pared by 10 bases and J by 0 bases, with 13 bases between. Germline CDR1 reads LNHDA; CDR2 reads SQIVND (reference sequence). The DNA of the CDR3 is TGTGCCACTTCTGGAGGGGCCTCTGGAAACACCATATATTTT. Translated: CATSGGASGNTIYF.

The chain has TRBV15 and TRBJ2-1, with a tentative D call TRBD1 (5 bases). Per the germline V gene, CDR1 is LNHNV and CDR2 is YYDKDF (reference sequence). This CDR3 is 16 amino acids long. V was pared by 0 bases and J by 8 bases, with 17 bases between. The CDR3: CATSRDRNKGIHEQFF. For the CDR3, the DNA is TGTGCCACCAGCAGAGATAGGAATAAGGGGATCCATGAGCAGTTCTTC. The complete variable domain, with remaining parts taken from reference TRBV15 and TRBJ2-1, reads DAMVIQNPRYQVTQFGKPVTLSCSQTLNHNVMYWYQQKSSQAPKLLFHYYDKDFNNEADTPDNFQSRRPNTSFCFLDIRSPGLGDTAMYLCATSRDRNKGIHEQFFGPGTRLTVL.

The V gene is TRBV7-9, the J gene TRBJ1-2, with a weak D call TRBD1 (5 bases). The length of the CDR3 is 15 residues. CDR1 SEHNR and CDR2 FQNEAQ come from the germline V gene (reference sequence). The V end lost 4 bases, the J end lost 4 bases, and 16 bases lay between the germline ends. The DNA for the CDR3 is TGTGCCAGCAGCTCCACAGATTCCAGGGCCTATGGCTACACCTTC. This sequence encodes CASSSTDSRAYGYTF.

The chain links TRBV28 to TRBJ1-5, with 12 bases matching TRBD1. CDR3 length: 16 amino acids. Trimming cost V 4 bases and J 10 bases; bases outside gene matches: 11. CDR1 MDHEN and CDR2 SYDVKM come from the germline V gene. The DNA for the CDR3 is TGTGCCAGCAGTTCCCCCCAGGGGACAGGGGGCAGACCCCAGCATTTT. Translating gives CASSSPQGTGGRPQHF.

The chain combines TRBV18 with TRBJ1-4; D gene uncertain. The CDR3 runs to 15 residues. The germline V gene encodes CDR1 KGHSH and CDR2 LQKENI. V lost 3 bases, J lost 6 bases, and 14 bases lay in between. The CDR3 DNA sequence: TGTGCCAGCTCACCCTCCTATGCCGATGATGAAAAACTGTTTTTT. It encodes CASSPSYADDEKLFF.

As regards this clone: The sample holds other DNA sequences that translate to the same CDR3. The V and J genes are TRBV5-1 and TRBJ2-7, with D unclear. V lost 0 bases, J lost 0 bases, and 4 bases lay in between. CDR1 SGHRS and CDR2 YFSETQ come from the germline V gene. This CDR3 region has 13 residues. The CDR3 loop is CASSLDISYEQYV. CDR3 DNA sequence: TGCGCCAGCAGCTTGGACATCTCCTACGAGCAGTACGTC.

V usage is TRBV30 and J usage is TRBJ1-1; D gene ambiguous. V lost 3 bases, J lost 0 bases, and 8 bases lay in between. The germline gives CDR1 GTSNPN, CDR2 SVGIG (reference sequence). The CDR3 spans 13 residues. The CDR3 region has the DNA TGTGCCTGGAGAACAGCCATGAACACTGAAGCTTTCTTT. This codes for CAWRTAMNTEAFF.